The entry below describes one TCR beta chain. This clone was counted a few times. This receptor's antigen is unknown. There are no base qualities to consult, and no much larger clone falls within one base. This record belongs to a study of control samples from healthy donors and cancer patients (dated by TCRdb to the early 2020s). CDR1 and CDR2 are read off the germline V gene (reference sequence) as WNHNN and SYGVQD. From the cysteine through the phenylalanine, the CDR3 covers 13 amino acids. Kept here is only the CDR3 DNA, which spans 39 bases and is read in frame from base 1. The germline ends are 11 bases apart after V is trimmed by 4 bases and J by 5 bases. Library preparation used the immunoSEQ multiplex PCR assay. TCRdb took over this immuneACCESS table, retaining in-frame rearrangements with V and J assigned. Such tables are incomplete; in checked studies, under half of the missing clones stem from an unresolved V gene, and the remainder is unexplained. The sample has 95,000 to 150,000 clones on record, roughly 84% of them singletons. The top ten hold around 1.8% of the sample.

The material sequenced was blood. The sequence links TRBV10-1 to TRBJ1-1, with TRBD1 perhaps the D gene, on 5 matching bases. The sequence derives from a man between 18 and 35 years old in good health. The DNA sequence is TGCGCCAGCAGTGTTGCCAGGGAGACTGAAGCTTTCTTT. This is translated as CASSVARETEAFF.